This TCR beta chain originates from a study of blood T cell repertoires in COVID-19. Study summary: Samples of COVID-19 (acute and convalescent) were obtained from the United States, Italy and Spain. T cells, B-cell-depleted T cells, or PBMCs supplied cDNA or gDNA.

As processed by the authors: Scientists estimated how many nucleated cells there were by amplifying reference gene primers. Clones were sequenced by immunoSEQ multiplex PCR, and TCRdb holds only the in-frame ones, with some missing. For V, J and clone size, that table is used; D and trimming come from the DNA. Of roughly 170,000 clones listed, over 65% are singletons. Germline-derived CDR1 and CDR2 are SGHTS and YDEGEE. J lost 8 bases, V lost 4 bases, and 5 bases had no gene match. This CDR3 comprises 12 residues. V and J are TRBV5-8 and TRBJ1-1; 7 bases agree with TRBD1. Sequenced input: peripheral blood. The TCR was taken from a woman of 80 years or more with acute or convalescent COVID-19. CDR3 in amino acids: CASSKTGFEAFF. CDR3 bases: TGTGCCAGCAGCAAGACAGGGTTCGAAGCTTTCTTT. Filled out from reference TRBV5-8 and TRBJ1-1, the complete variable domain reads EAGVTQSPTHLIKTRGQQATLRCSPISGHTSVYWYQQALGLGLQFLLWYDEGEERNRGNFPPRFSGRQFPNYSSELNVNALELEDSALYLCASSKTGFEAFFGQGTRLTVV.